This passage covers 10 T cell receptor beta chains from one sample sequenced in a study of blood T cell repertoires in COVID-19. Libraries were prepared by immunoSEQ multiplex PCR; TCRdb keeps only in-frame clonotypes and omits some of them. The data show about 53,000 clones, almost 85% seen once. Material for sequencing was peripheral blood. Receptor source: a human donor in a cohort sampled during active COVID-19.

The V call is TRBV28, the J call TRBJ1-5; D not certain. The germline V gene has CDR1 MDHEN and CDR2 SYDVKM. Trimming cost V 2 bases and J 5 bases, with 10 bases left between them. The CDR3 extends over 14 amino acids. The CDR3 sequence: CASSLPAEDQPQHF. The DNA of the CDR3 is TGTGCCAGCAGTTTACCTGCCGAGGATCAGCCCCAGCATTTT.

This CDR3 reads CASSSDRELSGNTIYF. CDR3 in DNA: TGTGCCAGCAGTTCCGACAGGGAGCTCTCCGGAAACACCATATATTTT. The chain links TRBV6-5 to TRBJ1-3; 7 positions agree with TRBD1. The CDR3 is made up of 16 amino acids. Germline trimming cut 4 bases from V and 4 bases from J; bases unmatched to any gene: 10. Germline V gene lookup returns CDR1 MNHEY and CDR2 SVGAGI.

This clone showed up just a few times. The genes are TRBV6-7 and TRBJ2-7, with 9 bases lining up with TRBD1. TRBV6-7 is labeled an ORF, and its function is uncertain. V dropped 6 bases and J dropped 0; count of bases not matched to a gene: 18. The CDR3 runs 19 residues. The CDR3 is CASSRGEDRGLTDSYEQYF. CDR3 nucleotide sequence: TGTGCCAGCAGCCGCGGGGAGGACAGGGGACTTACTGACTCCTACGAGCAGTACTTC.

The chain couples TRBV6-2 or TRBV6-3 to TRBJ2-2, with a weak D call TRBD2 (6 bases). Germline CDR1 is MNHEY and CDR2 is SVGEGT. The V gene lost 5 bases and the J gene lost 5 bases, with 15 bases spanning the gap. This CDR3 has 15 residues. DNA for the CDR3: TGTGCCAGCAGTCGCCGGAGTGGAGGGACCGGGGAGCTGTTTTTT. It specifies CASSRRSGGTGELFF.

The CDR3 nucleotides are TGTGCCAGCAGCTTATCTGTAGCGGGGGGCCACGAGCAGTACTTC. This encodes CASSLSVAGGHEQYF. The chain is built from TRBV11-1 and TRBJ2-7; 10 bases fit TRBD2. V was pared by 2 bases and J by 5 bases, with 6 bases of the junction left unmatched. Germline CDR1 and CDR2: SGHAT and FQDESV (reference sequence). CDR3 length: 15 amino acids. Together with reference TRBV11-1 and TRBJ2-7, the CDR3 gives the full variable domain: EAEVAQSPRYKITEKSQAVAFWCDPISGHATLYWYRQILGQGPELLVQFQDESVVDDSQLPKDRFSAERLKGVDSTLKIQPAELGDSAMYLCASSLSVAGGHEQYFGPGTRLTVT.

The genes are TRBV19 and TRBJ2-7, with D possibly being TRBD1 (5 bases). Germline CDR1 and CDR2: LNHDA and SQIVND (reference sequence). V gave up 2 bases and J gave up 1 base, with 9 bases separating them. The CDR3 contains 14 residues. The CDR3 coding sequence is TGTGCCAGTAGTATATCTTCAGGGTCCTACGAGCAGTACTTC. Its protein product is CASSISSGSYEQYF.

This clone has a single count. The chain recombines TRBV28 with TRBJ1-5; tentative D call: TRBD1 (5 bases). CDR1 is MDHEN and CDR2 is SYDVKM in the germline V gene. Deletions cut 7 bases from V and 5 bases from J, with 12 bases between. This CDR3 region has 13 residues. CDR3 region: CASNGQLHQPQHF. CDR3 nucleotides: TGTGCCAGCAATGGACAACTACATCAGCCCCAGCATTTT.

The chain has TRBV6-1 and TRBJ1-5; TRBD1 matches at 9 bases. The V segment lost 4 bases and the J segment 4 bases; nucleotides outside the gene matches: 11. This CDR3 contains 17 residues. Germline-derived CDR1 and CDR2 are MNHNS and SASEGT. CDR3 DNA: TGTGCCAGCAGTGGGACAGGGGCTATGGGAGGAAATCAGCCCCAGCATTTT. It yields the protein CASSGTGAMGGNQPQHF.

The chain employs TRBV4-2 and TRBJ2-3, with TRBD2 matching over 11 bases. V lost 0 bases, J lost 0 bases, and 8 bases stayed unmatched. The CDR3 is 19 amino acids. The germline gives CDR1 LGHNA, CDR2 YNFKEQ. DNA for the CDR3: TGTGCCAGCAGCCAAGAAGCACTAGCGGGGGCCATTAGCACAGATACGCAGTATTTT. Its translation: CASSQEALAGAISTDTQYF.

The rearrangement uses TRBV15 and TRBJ1-5; TRBD1 matches 10 bases. J lost 2 bases, V lost 3 bases, and 1 base had no gene match. The CDR3 length is 15 residues. The V gene's germline CDR1 is LNHNV and CDR2 YYDKDF (reference sequence). CDR3 amino acids: CATSRGTGGNQPQHF. CDR3 nucleotides: TGTGCCACCAGCAGGGGGACAGGGGGCAATCAGCCCCAGCATTTT.